Listed below are T cell receptor beta chains from one sample, sequenced in a study of regulatory T cells in long-lasting Graves disease. TCRdb re-derived calls from the multiplex PCR reads in MiXCR, one entry per CDR3 protein. The sample lists roughly 380,000 distinct CDR3 sequences; approximately 16% were seen once. This same sample was also part of a study on T cells in Graves' hyperthyroidism and ophthalmopathy.

The sequences come from peripheral blood mononuclear cells (PBMCs), collected at new diagnosis, from a patient treated with antithyroid drugs. The receptor set was obtained from a man aged 35-49 years with Graves disease. The CDR3 runs from the conserved cysteine through the conserved F or W. Fields, in order: J gene, V gene, clone size, CDR3 protein. Some rows have no size entry. The others give once, few or many, or a class for an expanded clone.

>TRBJ2-1|TRBV18|-
CVSSPRTGSLYNEQFF
>TRBJ2-3|TRBV2|many
CAGTAGGGRADTQYF
>TRBJ1-1|TRBV18|few
CASSLRQGGENTEAFF
>TRBJ2-7|TRBV10-3|many
CAISDLHTGEQYF
>TRBJ2-3|TRBV7-8|many
CASSPRRAPSRTDTQYF
>TRBJ2-2|TRBV19|-
CASSWGGGWTGELFF
>TRBJ2-5|TRBV7-9|many
CASSFGGGQETQYF
>TRBJ2-1|TRBV7-2|many
CASSLLRSDNEQFF
>TRBJ2-5|TRBV2|many
CASSAGTSGGETQYF
>TRBJ1-1|TRBV7-3|few
CASSLNHAGGTEAFF
>TRBJ2-7|TRBV5-1|many
CASSLEQGRYEQYF
>TRBJ1-2|TRBV5-1|-
CASSSDPGTFNGYTF
>TRBJ1-2|TRBV4-2|-
CASSQEGGVGHYGYTF
>TRBJ2-3|TRBV5-1|many
CASSGGTISTDTQYF
>TRBJ2-5|TRBV7-3|few
CASRPGQGARETQYF
>TRBJ2-1|TRBV27|-
CASTLLRGIYNEQFF
>TRBJ2-1|TRBV11-2|many
CASSSLRGRRLNEQFF
>TRBJ2-7|TRBV6-5|-
CASSYSPGQPPYEQYF
>TRBJ2-2|TRBV14|few
CAARRGLNTGELFF
>TRBJ1-1|TRBV3-1|many
CASSQEFRETEAFF
>TRBJ1-6|TRBV18|many
CASSPTGDRADSPLHF
>TRBJ2-7|TRBV27|many
CASSLSLGQASYEQYF
>TRBJ2-7|TRBV5-1|many
CASSFSTTRGGYEQYF
>TRBJ2-7|TRBV7-2|-
CASSLVASGSYEQYF
>TRBJ2-7|TRBV20-1|few
CSARVPPAAISYEQYF
>TRBJ2-5|TRBV4-1|many
CASSQGLAGGGETQYF
>TRBJ2-3|TRBV19|-
CASSSYRTGGFSTDTQYF
>TRBJ2-5|TRBV7-8|-
CASSSYDGAGLGTQYF
>TRBJ2-2|TRBV7-2|few
CASSRTRGPGELFF
>TRBJ2-7|TRBV28|many
CATTEAGGSYEQYF
>TRBJ2-1|TRBV13|once
CASSLDRGEQFF
>TRBJ2-1|TRBV9|-
CASSPGGGTGNNEQFF
>TRBJ1-1|TRBV5-1|-
CASSYRTGPTEAFF
>TRBJ2-7|TRBV11-2|-
CASSFVRGGGSYEQYF
>-|TRBV6-5|-
CASSWGHAETQYF
>TRBJ2-7|TRBV6-1|-
CASRLWERETYKQYF
>TRBJ1-1|TRBV5-6|-
CASSLDSNGPEAFF
>TRBJ2-1|TRBV20-1|many
CSASIAGRDNEQFF
>TRBJ1-1|TRBV12-3/TRBV12-4|few
CASTFKGGGGNTEAFF
>TRBJ2-1|TRBV11-2|many
CASSTRGLPYNEQFF
>TRBJ2-2|TRBV7-9|many
CASSLNGGVIGELFF
>TRBJ1-2|TRBV5-1|few
CASSSGGDVGYTF
>TRBJ1-2|TRBV11-2|many
CASSLIHRAVANYGYTF
>TRBJ2-1|TRBV11-2|-
CASSLAPHEQFF
>TRBJ2-1|TRBV28|many
CASSQQGLEQFF